The rows below give T cell receptor beta chains drawn from one sample of a study of T cell repertoires in cytomegalovirus infection. Each CDR3 protein gets one entry after TCRdb re-called the reads with MiXCR. The sample yields some 110,000 distinct CDR3 sequences, roughly a tenth seen once. No antigen is known for these receptors. Sample: PBMCs, sequenced either directly or after in vitro stimulation (not recorded which). These receptors were obtained from a human donor in good health (CMV status not recorded). Some clones in this sample may be carry-over from other donors' samples. Each CDR3 is given with its conserved first and last residue. Size is omitted from some rows. Given values are once, few, many or a class for expanded clones.

clone size,CDR3 length,V gene,J gene,CDR3 protein
few,17,TRBV7-9,TRBJ1-2,CASSPGATGRYYYGYTF
many,19,TRBV19,TRBJ2-1,CASSTGTSGRAKVRYEQFF
.,16,TRBV27,TRBJ2-1,CASSLFSARYYNEQFF
many,15,TRBV7-9,TRBJ2-3,CASSLGTLGTDTQYF
few,14,TRBV6-2/TRBV6-3,TRBJ2-3,CASAAGAWTDTQYF
many,14,TRBV7-9,TRBJ2-1,CASSLDYGSNEQFF
.,15,TRBV7-2,TRBJ2-3,CASSFFNSGTDTQYF
large,14,TRBV27,TRBJ2-7,CASSLQGGNYEQYF
.,13,TRBV7-2,TRBJ1-2,CASSLGDGGGYTF
.,15,TRBV12-3/TRBV12-4,TRBJ2-3,CASSLTGKSTDTQYF
.,16,TRBV15,TRBJ2-3,CATRQGVSGNTDTQYF
.,12,TRBV19,TRBJ2-1,CASSSADNGQFF
many,20,TRBV11-3,TRBJ2-5,CASSLYFWGLAGDGEETQYF
many,16,TRBV2,TRBJ2-7,CASSEEGGGSLYEQYF
many,14,TRBV11-2,TRBJ2-3,CASITGDWEDTQYF
many,15,TRBV6-2/TRBV6-3,TRBJ2-7,CASSVLVAAPYEQYF
.,16,TRBV19,TRBJ2-5,CASSTPSGGGLETQYF
few,16,TRBV12-3/TRBV12-4,TRBJ2-1,CASSWGRGTSYNEQFF
few,17,TRBV2,TRBJ1-1,CASSGAGDTRTDTEAFF
many,13,TRBV19,TRBJ2-7,CASSMGVFYEQYF
many,13,TRBV7-2,TRBJ1-1,CASSLDSTVEAFF
.,15,TRBV7-2,TRBJ1-5,CASSFAGDSNQPQHF
once,14,TRBV28,TRBJ2-5,CASRGLAGLETQYF
.,18,TRBV10-3,TRBJ2-2,CAISDPWGSGTNTGELFF
.,17,TRBV24-1,TRBJ2-5,CATSVESTGHLQETRYF
.,15,TRBV4-3,TRBJ1-1,CASSQEPFSDTEAFF
many,15,TRBV7-2,TRBJ1-2,CASSPSPGQGYGYTF
few,14,TRBV19,TRBJ2-7,CATSGQISSYEQYF
.,13,TRBV11-2,TRBJ2-5,CASSFSGGEAQYF
many,14,TRBV10-3,TRBJ2-3,CAISSGGSTDTQYF
many,14,TRBV7-2,TRBJ2-5,CASSLGGIQETQYF
.,18,TRBV19,TRBJ1-5,CASHGQVTGRGGYQPQHF
many,14,TRBV28,TRBJ1-4,CASRVTGGGEKLFF
many,13,TRBV12-3/TRBV12-4,TRBJ1-1,CASREQVGAEAFF
many,13,TRBV7-8,TRBJ1-2,CASTDRSNYGYTF